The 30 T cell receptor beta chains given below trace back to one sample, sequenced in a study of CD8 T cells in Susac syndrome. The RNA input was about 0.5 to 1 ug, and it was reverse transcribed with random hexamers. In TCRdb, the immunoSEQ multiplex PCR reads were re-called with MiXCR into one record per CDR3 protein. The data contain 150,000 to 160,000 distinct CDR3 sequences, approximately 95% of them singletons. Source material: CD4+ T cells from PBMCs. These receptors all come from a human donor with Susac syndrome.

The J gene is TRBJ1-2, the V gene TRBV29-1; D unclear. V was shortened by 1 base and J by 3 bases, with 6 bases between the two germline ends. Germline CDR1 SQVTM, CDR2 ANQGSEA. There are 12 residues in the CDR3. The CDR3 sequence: CSVEGPYYGYTF. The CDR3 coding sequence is TGCAGCGTTGAAGGGCCATACTATGGCTACACCTTC.

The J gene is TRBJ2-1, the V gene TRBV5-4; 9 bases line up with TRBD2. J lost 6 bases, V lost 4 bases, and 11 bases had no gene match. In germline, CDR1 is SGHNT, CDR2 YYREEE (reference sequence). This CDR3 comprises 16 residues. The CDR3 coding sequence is TGTGCCAGCAGCCCGGCGGGAGCGGGGGGCCGCAATGAGCAGTTCTTC. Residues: CASSPAGAGGRNEQFF.

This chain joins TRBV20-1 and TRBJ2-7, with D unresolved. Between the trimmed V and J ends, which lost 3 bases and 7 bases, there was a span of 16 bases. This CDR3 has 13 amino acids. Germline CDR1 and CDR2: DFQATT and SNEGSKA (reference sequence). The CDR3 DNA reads TGCAGTGCTAGCCCGATCACGGCAAGGGAGCAGTACTTC. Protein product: CSASPITAREQYF.

The CDR3 region is CASSLMGAGQPQHF. The CDR3 DNA reads as TGTGCCAGCAGCTTAATGGGGGCAGGTCAGCCCCAGCATTTT. This sequence joins TRBV7-9 and TRBJ1-5; D is possibly TRBD1 (6 bases). This CDR3 has 14 amino acids. Trimming stripped 2 bases from V and 6 bases from J, with 11 bases between. The germline gives CDR1 SEHNR, CDR2 FQNEAQ (reference sequence).

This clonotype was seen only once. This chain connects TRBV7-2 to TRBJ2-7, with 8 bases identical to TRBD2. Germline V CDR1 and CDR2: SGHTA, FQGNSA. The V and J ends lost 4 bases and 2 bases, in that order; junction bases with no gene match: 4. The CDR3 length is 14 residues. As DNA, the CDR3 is TGTGCCAGCAGCTCATACGGGGGGGCCTACGAGCAGTACTTC. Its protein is CASSSYGGAYEQYF.

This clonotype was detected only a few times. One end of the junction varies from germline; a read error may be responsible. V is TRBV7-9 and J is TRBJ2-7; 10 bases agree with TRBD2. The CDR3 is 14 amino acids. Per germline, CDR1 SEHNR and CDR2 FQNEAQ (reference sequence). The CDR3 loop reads CASSVAGGTYEQYF. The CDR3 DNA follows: TGTGCCAGCAGCGTAGCGGGGGGAACCTACGAGCAGTACTTC.

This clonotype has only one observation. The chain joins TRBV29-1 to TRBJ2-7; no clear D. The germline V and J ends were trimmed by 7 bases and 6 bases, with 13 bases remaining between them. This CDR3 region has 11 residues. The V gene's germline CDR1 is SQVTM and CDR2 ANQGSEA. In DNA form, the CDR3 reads TGCAGCGCGAGGTGGGGATCCGAGCAGTACTTC. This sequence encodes CSARWGSEQYF.

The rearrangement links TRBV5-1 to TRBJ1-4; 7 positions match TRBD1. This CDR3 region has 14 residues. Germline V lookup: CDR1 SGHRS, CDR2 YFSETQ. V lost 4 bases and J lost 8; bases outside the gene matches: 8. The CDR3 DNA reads TGCGCCAGCAGCGTTGGGACAGTCGGGGAAAAACTGTTTTTT. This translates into CASSVGTVGEKLFF.

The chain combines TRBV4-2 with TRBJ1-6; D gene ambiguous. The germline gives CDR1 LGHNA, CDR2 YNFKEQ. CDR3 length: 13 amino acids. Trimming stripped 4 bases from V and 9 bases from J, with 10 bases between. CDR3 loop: CASSPRAFSPLHF. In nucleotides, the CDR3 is TGTGCCAGCAGCCCCCGGGCCTTTTCACCCCTCCACTTT.

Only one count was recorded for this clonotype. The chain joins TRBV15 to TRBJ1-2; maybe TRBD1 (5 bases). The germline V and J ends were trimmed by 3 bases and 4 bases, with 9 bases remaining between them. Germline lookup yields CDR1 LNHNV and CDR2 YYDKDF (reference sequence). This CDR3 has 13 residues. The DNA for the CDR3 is TGTGCCACCAGCAGCCGACAGTCCTATGGCTACACCTTC. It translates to CATSSRQSYGYTF.

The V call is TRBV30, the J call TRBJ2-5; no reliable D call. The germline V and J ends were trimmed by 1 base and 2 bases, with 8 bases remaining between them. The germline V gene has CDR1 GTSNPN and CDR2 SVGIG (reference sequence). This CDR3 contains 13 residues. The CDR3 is CAWSDNSQETQYF. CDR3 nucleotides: TGTGCCTGGAGTGATAATAGTCAAGAGACCCAGTACTTC.

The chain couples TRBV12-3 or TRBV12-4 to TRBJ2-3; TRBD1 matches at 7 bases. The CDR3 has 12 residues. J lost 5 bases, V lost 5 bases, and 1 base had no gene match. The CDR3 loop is CASSRQGDTQYF. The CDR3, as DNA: TGTGCCAGCAGTAGACAGGGAGATACGCAGTATTTT.

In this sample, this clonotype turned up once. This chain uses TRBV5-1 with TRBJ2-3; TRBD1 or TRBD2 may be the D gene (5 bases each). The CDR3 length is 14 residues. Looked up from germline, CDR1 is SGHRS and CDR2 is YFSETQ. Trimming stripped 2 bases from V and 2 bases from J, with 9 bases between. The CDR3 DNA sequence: TGCGCCAGCAGCTTAGGGGACGTCACAGATACGCAGTATTTT. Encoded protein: CASSLGDVTDTQYF.

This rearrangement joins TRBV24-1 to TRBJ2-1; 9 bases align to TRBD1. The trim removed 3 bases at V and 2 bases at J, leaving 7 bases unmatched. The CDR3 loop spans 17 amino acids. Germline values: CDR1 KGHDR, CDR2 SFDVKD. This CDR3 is CATSDPGTGSTYNEQFF. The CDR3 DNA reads TGTGCCACCAGTGATCCCGGGACAGGGAGTACCTACAATGAGCAGTTCTTC.

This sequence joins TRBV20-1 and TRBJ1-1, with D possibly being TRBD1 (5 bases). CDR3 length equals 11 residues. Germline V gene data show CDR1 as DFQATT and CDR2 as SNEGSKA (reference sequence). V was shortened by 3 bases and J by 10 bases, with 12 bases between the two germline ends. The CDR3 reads CSARKDRGAFF. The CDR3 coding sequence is TGCAGTGCTAGGAAAGACAGAGGAGCTTTCTTT.

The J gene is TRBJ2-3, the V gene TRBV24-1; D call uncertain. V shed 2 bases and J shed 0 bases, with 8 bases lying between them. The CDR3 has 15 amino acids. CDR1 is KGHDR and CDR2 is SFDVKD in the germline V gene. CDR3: CATSDSDGSTDTQYF. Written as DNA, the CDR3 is TGTGCCACCAGTGATTCGGACGGGAGCACAGATACGCAGTATTTT.

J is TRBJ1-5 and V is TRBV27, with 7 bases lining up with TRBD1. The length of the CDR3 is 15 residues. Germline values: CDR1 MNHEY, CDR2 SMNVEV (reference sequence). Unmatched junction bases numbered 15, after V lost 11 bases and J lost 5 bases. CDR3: CAATRGQGGDQPQHF. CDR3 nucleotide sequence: TGTGCCGCTACGAGGGGGCAGGGGGGGGATCAGCCCCAGCATTTT.

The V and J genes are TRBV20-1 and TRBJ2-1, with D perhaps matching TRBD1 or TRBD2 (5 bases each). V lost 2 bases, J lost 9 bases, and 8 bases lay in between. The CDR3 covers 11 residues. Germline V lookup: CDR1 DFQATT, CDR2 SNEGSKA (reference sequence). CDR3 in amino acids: CSARPGPEQFF. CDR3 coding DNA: TGCAGTGCTAGACCGGGACCTGAGCAGTTCTTC.

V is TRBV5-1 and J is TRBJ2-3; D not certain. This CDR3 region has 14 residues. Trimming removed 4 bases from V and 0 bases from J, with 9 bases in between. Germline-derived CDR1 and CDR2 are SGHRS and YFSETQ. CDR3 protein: CASSVDSSTDTQYF. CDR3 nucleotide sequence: TGCGCCAGCAGCGTAGACTCTAGCACAGATACGCAGTATTTT.

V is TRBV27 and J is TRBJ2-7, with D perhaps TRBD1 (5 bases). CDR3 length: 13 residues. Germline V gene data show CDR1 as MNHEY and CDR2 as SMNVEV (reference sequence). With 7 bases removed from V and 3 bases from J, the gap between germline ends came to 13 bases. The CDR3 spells CASMRVQGYEQYF. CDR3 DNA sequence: TGTGCCAGCATGCGAGTTCAGGGCTACGAGCAGTACTTC.

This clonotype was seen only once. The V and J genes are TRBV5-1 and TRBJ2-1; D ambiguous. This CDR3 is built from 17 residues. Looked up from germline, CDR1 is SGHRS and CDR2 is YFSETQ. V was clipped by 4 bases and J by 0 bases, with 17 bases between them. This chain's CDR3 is CASSVDPYPRSYNEQFF. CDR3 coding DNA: TGCGCCAGCAGCGTGGACCCCTACCCCCGCTCCTACAATGAGCAGTTCTTC.

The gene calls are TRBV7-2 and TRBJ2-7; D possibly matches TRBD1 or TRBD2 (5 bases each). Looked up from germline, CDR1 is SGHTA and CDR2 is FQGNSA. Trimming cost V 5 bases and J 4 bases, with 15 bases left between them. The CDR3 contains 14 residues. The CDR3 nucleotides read TGTGCCAGCAGCCCGGGGTCGGGGCAGTACGAGCAGTACTTC. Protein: CASSPGSGQYEQYF.

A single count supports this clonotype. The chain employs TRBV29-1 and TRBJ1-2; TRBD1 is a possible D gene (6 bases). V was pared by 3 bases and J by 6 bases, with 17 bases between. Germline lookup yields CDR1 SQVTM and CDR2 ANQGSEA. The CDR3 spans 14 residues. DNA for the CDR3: TGCAGCGTTGATGCCCAGGGGCCTGAGGATGGCTACACCTTC. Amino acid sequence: CSVDAQGPEDGYTF.

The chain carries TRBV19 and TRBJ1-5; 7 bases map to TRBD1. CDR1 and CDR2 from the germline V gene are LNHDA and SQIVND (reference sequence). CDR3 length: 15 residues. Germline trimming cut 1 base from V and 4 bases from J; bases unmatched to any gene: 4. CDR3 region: CASSIGGQANQPQHF. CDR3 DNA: TGTGCCAGTAGTATAGGAGGACAGGCAAATCAGCCCCAGCATTTT.

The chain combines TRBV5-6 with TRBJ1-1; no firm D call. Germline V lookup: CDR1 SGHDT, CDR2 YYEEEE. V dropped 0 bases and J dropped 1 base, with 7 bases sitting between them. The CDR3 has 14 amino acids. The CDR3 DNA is TGTGCCAGCAGCTTGGCCGCCAGGAACACTGAAGCTTTCTTT. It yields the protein CASSLAARNTEAFF.

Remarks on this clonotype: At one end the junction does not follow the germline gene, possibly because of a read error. DNA of the CDR3: TGCAGCGTTGCGGAGGTTACCGGGACAGCCTACGAGCCGTACTTC. It yields the protein CSVAEVTGTAYEPYF. The gene calls are TRBV29-1 and TRBJ2-7; 7 nucleotides align to TRBD1. Germline-derived CDR1 and CDR2 are SQVTM and ANQGSEA. This CDR3 contains 15 residues.

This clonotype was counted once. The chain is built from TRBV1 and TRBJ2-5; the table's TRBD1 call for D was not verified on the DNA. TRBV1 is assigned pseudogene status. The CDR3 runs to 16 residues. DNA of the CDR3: TGCACCAGCAGCCAAGATGGGGGGGGGATCCAAGAGACCCAGTACTTC. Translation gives CTSSQDGGGIQETQYF.

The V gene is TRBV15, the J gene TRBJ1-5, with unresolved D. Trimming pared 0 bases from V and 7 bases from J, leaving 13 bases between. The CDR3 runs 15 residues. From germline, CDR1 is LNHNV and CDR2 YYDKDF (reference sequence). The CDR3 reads CATSRDGQDVQPQHF. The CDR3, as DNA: TGTGCCACCAGCAGAGATGGGCAGGATGTACAGCCCCAGCATTTT.

The CDR3 nucleotides are TGTGCCAGCAGCCCGGGACTAGCGGGGGCGAACACCGGGGAGCTGTTTTTT. It codes for CASSPGLAGANTGELFF. V usage is TRBV4-2 and J usage is TRBJ2-2, with 14 bases matching TRBD2. CDR1 and CDR2 from the germline V gene are LGHNA and YNFKEQ. The CDR3 length is 17 residues. With V trimmed by 4 bases and J by 0 bases, 1 base remained unmatched.

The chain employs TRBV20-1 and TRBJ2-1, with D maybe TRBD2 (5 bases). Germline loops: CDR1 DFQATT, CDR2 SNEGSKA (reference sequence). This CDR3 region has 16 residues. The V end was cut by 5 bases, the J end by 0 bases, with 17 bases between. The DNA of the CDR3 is TGCAGTGCTGGGAGCCCCCGGGCAAGCTCCTACAATGAGCAGTTCTTC. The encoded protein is CSAGSPRASSYNEQFF.